This T cell receptor beta chain was profiled in a study of CD8 T cells in ankylosing spondylitis. Study results and caveats: Relatively rare in peripheral blood, disease-linked clones were also CD8+. A TCR beta motif of several highly homologous variants appeared characteristic of ankylosing spondylitis blood. Disease-linked clones reportedly showed significant enrichment in matched ankylosing spondylitis synovial fluid. Before this, some motif variants had been reported in reactive arthritis synovial fluid and blood.

As the method for making TCR beta libraries, quantitative 5'-RACE with molecular barcodes was used. TCRdb reanalysed the 5' RACE reads using MiXCR and keeps one entry per CDR3 protein. The sample has under 550,000 distinct CDR3 sequences, roughly 26% seen once; the top ten hold 0.89%. This CDR3 region has 16 residues. CDR1 is DFQATT and CDR2 is SNEGSKA in the germline V gene (reference sequence). Trimming cost V 4 bases and J 2 bases, with 15 bases left between them. About this clonotype itself: The antigen remains unidentified.

Sequencing was performed on blood, either unsorted or a sorted T cell fraction (not recorded which). This sequence joins TRBV20-1 and TRBJ1-6; D remains unclear. This TCR was sampled from a male donor with ankylosing spondylitis. The CDR3 region is CSATDTRSPYNSPLHF. The DNA of the CDR3 is TGCAGTGCTACTGACACCCGGAGCCCCTATAATTCACCCCTCCACTTT.